The rows below give T cell receptor beta chains drawn from one sample of a study of spatial heterogeneity in lung cancer. From the 5' RACE reads, TCRdb called clonotypes with MiXCR, one entry per CDR3 protein. Altogether 8,000 to 9,500 distinct CDR3 sequences are present, roughly 6.4% being singletons, with the ten largest covering over 6.5%. Sequencing was performed on lung tumor tissue, taken at surgery. The receptors here all came from a male donor with early-stage non-small cell lung cancer. The CDR3 runs from the conserved cysteine through the conserved F or W. A D gene is named only where the DNA matches it firmly. The size entry is marked missing in some rows and otherwise reads once, few, many or a size class.

j_call	v_call	d_call	clone_size	cdr3_nt	cdr3_aa
TRBJ1-1	TRBV5-5	NA	NA	TGTGCCAGCAGCCCCGTTGGGGGCACTGAAGCTTTCTTT	CASSPVGGTEAFF
TRBJ2-1	TRBV27	NA	many	TGTGCCAGCAGTTTCGAGAGGGAGGTGCACAATGAGCAGTTCTTC	CASSFEREVHNEQFF
TRBJ2-7	TRBV5-1	TRBD1	NA	TGCGCCAGCAGTATTGAGGACAGGACCCCCCGGTACGAGCAGTACTTC	CASSIEDRTPRYEQYF
TRBJ2-2	TRBV5-5	NA	many	TGTGCCAGCAGCGCTCCGGGTAGGGAGAGTATCAGAGAGCTGTTTTTT	CASSAPGRESIRELFF
TRBJ1-1	TRBV11-2	NA	medium-sized	TGTGCCAGCAGCTTAGATGTGGGGCTTGAAGCTTTCTTT	CASSLDVGLEAFF
TRBJ2-4	TRBV11-2	TRBD2	many	TGTGCCAGCAGCCTCGGACTAGCGGTAGCCAAAAACATTCAGTACTTC	CASSLGLAVAKNIQYF
TRBJ2-1	TRBV20-1	NA	many	TGCAGTGGGGGAACCGGGCGGCGGAATGAGCAGTTCTTC	CSGGTGRRNEQFF
TRBJ1-1	TRBV10-2	NA	large	TGCGCCAGCAGTTCACAGGGCAAGGGCACTGAAGCTTTCTTT	CASSSQGKGTEAFF
TRBJ2-7	TRBV5-6	NA	NA	TGTGCCAGCAGCATGGACATCTACTACGAGCAGTACTTC	CASSMDIYYEQYF
TRBJ2-4	TRBV10-3	NA	medium-sized	TGTGCCATCAGTGAGTCTAGGGTACTAGCCAAAAACATTCAGTACTTC	CAISESRVLAKNIQYF
TRBJ2-2	TRBV7-2	NA	medium-sized	TGTGCCAGCAGCTTAGTAGCCCGGTCGGCTGTCCGACCCGGGGAGCTGTTTTTT	CASSLVARSAVRPGELFF
TRBJ1-2	TRBV7-2	TRBD1	NA	TGTGCCAGCAGCCTGAGATTTGACAGGGGGCGCCTATGGGGCTACACCTTC	CASSLRFDRGRLWGYTF
TRBJ1-5	TRBV20-1	TRBD1	many	TGCAGTGCCCCCCGTGGCAGGGGGGCGGGACAGCCCCAGCATTTT	CSAPRGRGAGQPQHF
TRBJ2-7	TRBV2	NA	many	TGTGCCAGCAGGCGAAACTACGAGCAGTACTTC	CASRRNYEQYF
TRBJ2-5	TRBV9	NA	NA	TGTGCCAGCAGCGTAGCCCCCTCTGGGAGAGAGACCCAGTACTTC	CASSVAPSGRETQYF
TRBJ1-2	TRBV2	NA	NA	TGTGCCAGCAGTGCGACCCTAAGGGGTAATAATGGCTACACCTTC	CASSATLRGNNGYTF
TRBJ1-1	TRBV9	NA	medium-sized	TGTGCCAGCAGCCAACGGACAGACGGTGAAGCTTTCTTT	CASSQRTDGEAFF
TRBJ2-2	TRBV3-1	NA	medium-sized	TGTGCCAGCAGCCAAGTATCCCCAAACACCGGGGAGCTGTTTTTT	CASSQVSPNTGELFF
TRBJ2-7	TRBV3-1	NA	many	TGTGCCAGCAGAGCGCCCTCCTACGAGCAGTACTTC	CASRAPSYEQYF